These 3 T cell receptor beta chains originate from one sample sequenced in a study of identical twins (dated by TCRdb to between 2015 and 2016). The library was prepared using 5' RACE. Sequencer: Illumina HiSeq 2000. Starting from the raw public reads, TCRdb applied fastp trimming at Q25, assembled clones with MiXCR and retained in-frame beta chains. Each CDR3 protein gets just one entry, which takes the most common genes and DNA from the rows behind it. In this sample the table shows 500,000 or so distinct CDR3 sequences, around 20% of which occur a single time. The biggest ten clones account for around 0.91% of the sample. The same sample was also studied in work on T cells expressing NK-cell markers.

The sequencing input was CD4+ T cells sorted from blood. These receptors all stem from a woman aged 18 to 35 in good health.

The rearrangement uses TRBV15 and TRBJ2-1; D gene uncertain. Trimming left V 1 base short and J 4 bases short, with 11 bases between. Germline lookup yields CDR1 LNHNV and CDR2 YYDKDF (reference sequence). This CDR3 spans 15 amino acids. CDR3 DNA sequence: TGTGCCACCAGCAGAGGCGCAGAGAAATACAATGAGCAGTTCTTC. This encodes CATSRGAEKYNEQFF.

This clonotype was observed many times. This chain joins TRBV29-1 and TRBJ1-1; D remains ambiguous. CDR1 SQVTM and CDR2 ANQGSEA come from the germline V gene. This CDR3 spans 14 amino acids. Trimming stripped 5 bases from V and 4 bases from J, with 17 bases between. CDR3 coding DNA: TGCAGCGTTAGTAAGCGGGATATCTTCACTGAAGCTTTCTTT. The encoded protein is CSVSKRDIFTEAFF. The full variable domain, completed using reference TRBV29-1 and TRBJ1-1, is SAVISQKPSRDICQRGTSLTIQCQVDSQVTMMFWYRQQPGQSLTLIATANQGSEATYESGFVIDKFPISRPNLTFSTLTVSNMSPEDSSIYLCSVSKRDIFTEAFFGQGTRLTVV.

This clonotype was seen a handful of times. V usage is TRBV20-1 and J usage is TRBJ1-1, with D hard to call. The CDR3 consists of 12 residues. CDR1 is DFQATT and CDR2 is SNEGSKA in the germline V gene (reference sequence). V gave up 3 bases and J gave up 1 base, with 6 bases separating them. Here the CDR3 DNA reads TGCAGTGCTAGTCAAAGGAACACTGAAGCTTTCTTT. This codes for CSASQRNTEAFF.